Listed here are 19 T cell receptor beta chains from one sample, sequenced in a study of T cell repertoires in cytomegalovirus infection. TCRdb re-called the reads with MiXCR, one entry per CDR3 protein. The table includes about 440,000 distinct CDR3 sequences, around 32% detected once. What was sequenced was PBMCs. The receptors were sampled from a human donor in good health (CMV status not recorded). Some clones in this sample may be carry-over from other donors' samples.

This clonotype was observed many times. CDR3 amino acids: CASSLGLIEKNIQYF. CDR3 in DNA: TGTGCCAGCAGCTTGGGGCTAATTGAGAAAAACATTCAGTACTTC. The chain recombines TRBV7-2 with TRBJ2-4, with D possibly being TRBD1 (5 bases). Trimming shortened V by 3 bases and J by 4 bases, and 13 bases separated the two germline ends. Germline CDR1 reads SGHTA; CDR2 reads FQGNSA. The CDR3 runs to 15 residues.

The rearrangement uses TRBV11-2 and TRBJ2-7; perhaps TRBD2 as D (6 bases). Germline loops: CDR1 SGHAT, CDR2 FQNNGV. Trimming left V 6 bases short and J 3 bases short, with 12 bases between. The CDR3 spans 13 residues. CDR3 in amino acids: CASSKAGYYEQYF. The CDR3 DNA reads as TGTGCCAGCAGTAAGGCGGGGTACTACGAGCAGTACTTC.

This clonotype was counted between two and nine times. The V call is TRBV5-6, the J call TRBJ1-5; D ambiguous. CDR1 and CDR2 from the germline V gene are SGHDT and YYEEEE. V lost 4 bases to trimming and J lost 4 bases, with 15 bases between them. The CDR3 extends over 15 amino acids. CDR3 amino acids: CASSHSDRGNQPQHF. The CDR3, as DNA: TGTGCCAGCAGCCATTCGGACCGGGGAAATCAGCCCCAGCATTTT.

This chain uses TRBV5-1 with TRBJ2-3; tentative D call: TRBD1 (6 bases). Germline V gene data show CDR1 as SGHRS and CDR2 as YFSETQ. The germline V and J ends were trimmed by 4 bases and 6 bases, with 18 bases remaining between them. CDR3 size: 15 residues. This CDR3 reads CASSQGTSYLDTQYF. Here the CDR3 DNA reads TGCGCCAGCAGCCAAGGGACATCGTACTTGGATACGCAGTATTTT.

This clonotype was detected a few times. This sequence is one base from a far larger clone and is likely a read error. The genes are TRBV7-2 and TRBJ1-5; D may be TRBD1 (6 bases). This CDR3 has 13 amino acids. CDR1 is SGHTA, CDR2 FQGNSA, per germline. As DNA, the CDR3 is TGTGCCAGCAGCCCCCAGGGGAATCATCCCCAGCATTTT. This encodes CASSPQGNHPQHF. Complete variable domain (other parts from reference TRBV7-2 and TRBJ1-5): GAGVSQSPSNKVTEKGKDVELRCDPISGHTALYWYRQSLGQGLEFLIYFQGNSAPDKSGLPSDRFSAERTGGSVSTLTIQRTQQEDSAVYLCASSPQGNHPQHFGDGTRLSIL.

This clonotype has ten or more counts. The V call is TRBV7-2, the J call TRBJ2-7; D gene unclear. CDR1 SGHTA and CDR2 FQGNSA come from the germline V gene. The CDR3 length is 13 residues. V was cut by 4 bases and J by 7 bases, with 14 bases left in between. CDR3 in DNA: TGTGCCAGCAGCTCAGTCGCCGCTGGGGAGCAGTACTTC. This encodes CASSSVAAGEQYF. The full variable domain, rest sourced from reference TRBV7-2 and TRBJ2-7, is GAGVSQSPSNKVTEKGKDVELRCDPISGHTALYWYRQSLGQGLEFLIYFQGNSAPDKSGLPSDRFSAERTGGSVSTLTIQRTQQEDSAVYLCASSSVAAGEQYFGPGTRLTVT.

This clonotype came up a few times. V is TRBV4-1 and J is TRBJ1-2; D remains ambiguous. This CDR3 contains 15 residues. Trimming took 3 bases from V and 4 from J, leaving 15 bases between them. CDR1 and CDR2 (germline): MGHRA, YSYEKL. The CDR3 coding sequence is TGCGCCAGCAGCCAGATGCCGGAAACTCCCTATGGCTACACCTTC. Amino acids: CASSQMPETPYGYTF.

Concerning this clonotype itself: The conserved phenylalanine or tryptophan is not found at the CDR3 terminus, so this likely reflects a read error. Because the CDR3's place on the DNA is in doubt, the DNA is left out and the CDR3 is given as listed by TCRdb. This rearrangement joins TRBV7-6 to TRBJ2-7; the table names TRBD1, a call not compared with the DNA. In germline, CDR1 is SGHVS, CDR2 FNYEAQ. Inclusive of both ends, the CDR3 amounts to 14 amino acids. The CDR3 sequence: CASRLTKGAYEPYC.

This clonotype was counted many times. A much larger clone is a single base away; this may be a read error. V is TRBV7-2 and J is TRBJ2-5; the D is unclear. V gave up 6 bases and J gave up 2 bases, with 4 bases separating them. The CDR3 loop spans 11 amino acids. Germline assignment: CDR1 SGHTA and CDR2 FQGNSA. CDR3 nucleotides: TGTGCCAGCAGACTACAAGAGACCCAGTACTTC. Amino acids: CASRLQETQYF. Using reference TRBV7-2 and TRBJ2-5 for the parts outside the CDR3, the full variable domain is GAGVSQSPSNKVTEKGKDVELRCDPISGHTALYWYRQSLGQGLEFLIYFQGNSAPDKSGLPSDRFSAERTGGSVSTLTIQRTQQEDSAVYLCASRLQETQYFGPGTRLLVL.

This clonotype has a count of ten or more. The genes are TRBV7-3 and TRBJ2-1; D is unclear. V dropped 5 bases and J dropped 0 bases, with 14 bases sitting between them. The CDR3 length is 16 residues. Germline assignment: CDR1 SGHTA and CDR2 FQGTGA. The CDR3 is CASSLTTHPSYNEQFF. CDR3 DNA sequence: TGTGCCAGCAGCCTCACGACACATCCCTCCTACAATGAGCAGTTCTTC.

This clonotype was found many times. The rearrangement uses TRBV7-2 and TRBJ2-7, with TRBD1 matching over 7 bases. With V trimmed by 4 bases and J by 0 bases, 6 bases remained unmatched. CDR3 length: 15 amino acids. The germline gives CDR1 SGHTA, CDR2 FQGNSA. This chain's CDR3 is CASSSLRGNSYEQYF. In DNA form, the CDR3 reads TGTGCCAGCAGCTCCCTCAGGGGGAACTCCTACGAGCAGTACTTC.

This clonotype has a handful of counts. This chain connects TRBV28 to TRBJ2-7, with D maybe TRBD1 (6 bases). CDR3 length: 15 amino acids. Trimming pared 6 bases from V and 8 bases from J, leaving 23 bases between. Germline V gene data show CDR1 as MDHEN and CDR2 as SYDVKM. CDR3 protein: CASRPTSTGTGQQYF. The CDR3 DNA sequence: TGTGCCAGCAGACCAACTTCGACAGGAACAGGTCAGCAGTACTTC.

This clonotype has a count of ten or more. V usage is TRBV28 and J usage is TRBJ2-7; 7 bases are shared with TRBD1. Germline assignment: CDR1 MDHEN and CDR2 SYDVKM. The CDR3 totals 16 residues. J was trimmed by 1 base and V by 4 bases; bases with no gene match: 10. CDR3 nucleotide sequence: TGTGCCAGCAGTTCCCCTGACAGGGCCGTTTCCTACGAGCAGTACTTC. Translating it yields CASSSPDRAVSYEQYF.

This clonotype was counted at least ten times. V and J are TRBV15 and TRBJ1-1; 7 bases are shared with TRBD1. Germline CDR1 reads LNHNV; CDR2 reads YYDKDF (reference sequence). Germline trimming cut 1 base from V and 7 bases from J; bases unmatched to any gene: 6. The CDR3 loop spans 14 amino acids. CDR3 DNA: TGTGCCACCAGCAGAGGATCAGGGGGGGTTGAAGCTTTCTTT. It codes for CATSRGSGGVEAFF. The full variable domain, its missing parts supplied by reference TRBV15 and TRBJ1-1, is DAMVIQNPRYQVTQFGKPVTLSCSQTLNHNVMYWYQQKSSQAPKLLFHYYDKDFNNEADTPDNFQSRRPNTSFCFLDIRSPGLGDTAMYLCATSRGSGGVEAFFGQGTRLTVV.

This clonotype has just a few counts. The gene calls are TRBV4-1 and TRBJ2-2; tentative D call: TRBD2 (5 bases). CDR3 length: 17 residues. Trimming left V 1 base short and J 0 bases short, with 12 bases between. Germline lookup yields CDR1 MGHRA and CDR2 YSYEKL. The CDR3 spells CASSQGRGLANTGELFF. In DNA form, the CDR3 reads TGCGCCAGCAGCCAAGGGAGAGGACTCGCGAACACCGGGGAGCTGTTTTTT.

This clonotype was seen a handful of times. V usage is TRBV7-9 and J usage is TRBJ2-7; possible D gene TRBD2, 6 bases. Between the trimmed V and J ends, which lost 2 bases and 5 bases, there was a span of 16 bases. The CDR3 is 15 amino acids. Germline values: CDR1 SEHNR, CDR2 FQNEAQ (reference sequence). The CDR3 bases are TGTGCCAGCAGCTTAATAAGGGGTGGGGAGGACGAGCAGTACTTC. It yields the protein CASSLIRGGEDEQYF.

This clonotype was counted many times. The CDR3 DNA reads as TGTGCCAGCAGTTTTGGAGACTCCTACGAGCAGTACTTC. Translation: CASSFGDSYEQYF. This chain links TRBV6-6 with TRBJ2-7; D not resolved. Germline V CDR1 and CDR2: MNHNY, SVGAGI (reference sequence). This CDR3 comprises 13 residues. The V and J ends lost 4 bases and 0 bases respectively, with 7 bases between them.

Concerning this clonotype itself: Being one base from a much bigger clone, this may be a read error. The chain recombines TRBV7-8 with TRBJ2-3; D is ambiguous. This CDR3 spans 13 amino acids. Trimming pared 4 bases from V and 7 bases from J, leaving 12 bases between. Germline V lookup: CDR1 SGHVS, CDR2 FQNEAQ. The CDR3 bases are TGTGCCAGCAGCTCTGACTCGGCATATACGCAGTATTTT. Protein: CASSSDSAYTQYF.

The DNA of the CDR3 is TGTGCCAGCAGCCCTGGTAGGTTTGTTAGGAGCAATCAGCCCCAGCATTTT. It specifies CASSPGRFVRSNQPQHF. The chain carries TRBV28 and TRBJ1-5; D unclear. The CDR3 loop spans 17 amino acids. The germline gives CDR1 MDHEN, CDR2 SYDVKM. V was trimmed by 6 bases and J by 1 base, leaving 19 bases between them.